These T cell receptor beta chains were read from a single sample in a study of vaccination and CD4 T cells after COVID-19. The antigens these receptors bind are not known. Using its own MiXCR run on the PCR reads, TCRdb lists one record per CDR3 protein. The sample contains roughly 25,000 distinct CDR3 sequences, around 62% of which appear only once. Sample: CD4+ T cells from blood, cultured in vitro. The receptors here all came from a human donor who had recovered from COVID-19. CDR3s include the opening cysteine and the closing phenylalanine or tryptophan. The D gene is left open where the match is weak. Rows give clone size only sometimes, using once, few, many, or a class for an expanded clone.

TRBV5-1,.,TRBD2,TRBJ2-5,TGCGCCAGCAGCTTCGCGGGAGTGGACGGGACCCAGTACTTC,CASSFAGVDGTQYF
TRBV6-2/TRBV6-3,.,TRBD1,TRBJ1-4,TGTGCCAGCAGTTACCCCCGGGGACAGGGAATCCCCCAACTGTTTTTT,CASSYPRGQGIPQLFF
TRBV6-2/TRBV6-3,.,TRBD2,TRBJ2-5,TGTGCCAGCAGCCTCGGGAGGGCCCGAGGAGAGACCCAGTACTTC,CASSLGRARGETQYF
TRBV20-1,.,.,TRBJ2-7,TGCAGTGCTAGGGTCTATCCCTACGAGCAGTACTTC,CSARVYPYEQYF
TRBV6-2/TRBV6-3,.,TRBD1,TRBJ2-3,TGTGCCAGCAGATACAGGGGCCTTACGAGCACAGATACGCAGTATTTT,CASRYRGLTSTDTQYF
TRBV7-9,.,.,TRBJ1-1,TGTGCCAGCAGCTTCCTGCTGAACACTGAAGCTTTCTTT,CASSFLLNTEAFF
TRBV11-2,.,.,TRBJ2-1,TGTGCCAGCAGCTTAGATCAGGAGCTGTACAATGAGCAGTTCTTC,CASSLDQELYNEQFF
TRBV10-3,.,TRBD2,TRBJ2-1,TGTGCCACCGCACTAAGAGCGGGAACATACAATGAGCAGTTCTTC,CATALRAGTYNEQFF
TRBV6-5,.,.,TRBJ1-2,TGTGCCAGCAGTTTCGGGGGAGATGGCTACACCTTC,CASSFGGDGYTF
TRBV20-1,.,.,TRBJ1-5,TGCAGTGCTAGAGATCACGGGGAGGCCCAGCATTTT,CSARDHGEAQHF
TRBV10-1,.,TRBD1,TRBJ1-5,TGCGCCAGCAGTGAGCCGGACAGGGAGAATCAGCCCCAGCATTTT,CASSEPDRENQPQHF
TRBV6-2/TRBV6-3,.,.,TRBJ1-5,TGTGCCAGCAGTTACTCTGCAGGGAAGGGGCAGCCCCAGCATTTT,CASSYSAGKGQPQHF
TRBV6-1,.,.,TRBJ1-4,TGTGCCGGCATGACAGATACTAATGAAAAACTGTTTTTT,CAGMTDTNEKLFF
TRBV30,few,.,TRBJ1-1,TGTGCCTGGATCCCGGGCTACCTGAACACTGAAGCTTTCTTT,CAWIPGYLNTEAFF
TRBV28,few,.,TRBJ1-2,TGTGCCAGCAGTGACCTCCGACAGCCCGGGGGCTATGGCTACACCTTC,CASSDLRQPGGYGYTF
TRBV7-6,.,.,TRBJ2-5,TGTGCCAGCAGCTTCAGTTTCCAAGAGACCCAGTACTTC,CASSFSFQETQYF
TRBV20-1,few,.,TRBJ2-3,TGCAGTGCTAGTACAGATACGCAGTATTTT,CSASTDTQYF
TRBV7-2,.,TRBD1,TRBJ1-2,TGTGCCAGCAGCTTATCGCGACAGGGGGCAAATGGCTACACCTTC,CASSLSRQGANGYTF
TRBV28,.,.,TRBJ1-2,TGTGCCGGAGGGGCTAACTATGGCTACACCTTC,CAGGANYGYTF
TRBV11-3,.,TRBD1,TRBJ2-4,TGTGCCAGCAGCCACGACAGGGCTGGCATTCAGTACTTC,CASSHDRAGIQYF
TRBV6-1,.,TRBD2,TRBJ2-2,TGTGCCAGCTCAAAGGGGACTAGAAACACCGGGGAGCTGTTTTTT,CASSKGTRNTGELFF
TRBV20-1,.,.,TRBJ2-4,TGCAGTGCTAGGCCCTTCGGAACCTGGGCCAAAAACATTCAGTACTTC,CSARPFGTWAKNIQYF
TRBV7-2,few,TRBD2,TRBJ2-5,TGTGCCAGCAGCGCCCGACTAGCGGGGTGGGAGACCCAGTACTTC,CASSARLAGWETQYF
TRBV6-2/TRBV6-3,.,.,TRBJ1-5,TGTGCCAGCAGTTACGATTTTCGGGCCCAGCCCCAGCATTTT,CASSYDFRAQPQHF
TRBV6-1,few,.,TRBJ1-5,TGTGCCAGCAGCCAGCAAAGGTACAATCAGCCCCAGCATTTT,CASSQQRYNQPQHF
TRBV7-9,.,.,TRBJ1-2,TGTGCCAGCAGCTTAGGGGGCAGATCTGCCTATGGCTACACCTTC,CASSLGGRSAYGYTF
TRBV18,once,TRBD1,TRBJ1-1,TGTGCCAGCTCACCGGATTGGACAGGGGAGAACACTGAAGCTTTCTTT,CASSPDWTGENTEAFF
TRBV24-1,.,.,TRBJ2-1,TGTGCCACCAGTGAGCTCAGGGAGCAGTTCTTC,CATSELREQFF
TRBV6-2/TRBV6-3,few,.,TRBJ1-5,TGTGCCAGCAGGCCCCAGGGGCCTCCTAGTCAGCCCCAGCATTTT,CASRPQGPPSQPQHF
TRBV20-1,.,.,TRBJ2-5,TGCAGTGCTCTAACTGGGCGGGACCAAGAGACCCAGTACTTC,CSALTGRDQETQYF
TRBV19,.,.,TRBJ2-5,TGTGCCAGTAGTCGGCGATTGGAAGAGAGGTCCCAGTACTTC,CASSRRLEERSQYF
TRBV7-9,.,TRBD1,TRBJ1-1,TGTGCCAGCAGCTTAAGTCGGCAGGGGGGGACTGAAGCTTTCTTT,CASSLSRQGGTEAFF
TRBV7-8,.,TRBD1,TRBJ2-3,TGTGCCAGCAGCTTATACTTCGGGCAGGGGGAAACAGATACGCAGTATTTT,CASSLYFGQGETDTQYF
TRBV24-1,.,.,TRBJ2-2,TGTGCCACCAGTGCCGAAGTCGGGGAGCTGTTTTTT,CATSAEVGELFF
TRBV6-2/TRBV6-3,few,TRBD2,TRBJ2-1,TGTGCCAGCAGTTACTCAGGCGGGAGCTTGAATGAGCAGTTCTTC,CASSYSGGSLNEQFF
TRBV7-2,once,TRBD2,TRBJ2-7,TGTGCCAGCAGAAAAGCGGGATCCTCCTACGAGCAGTACTTC,CASRKAGSSYEQYF
TRBV28,.,.,TRBJ1-2,TGTGCCAGCAGGAACCCACGGGGGGCAGCTAACTATGGCTACACCTTC,CASRNPRGAANYGYTF
TRBV20-1,few,TRBD1,TRBJ2-2,TGCAGTGCTGAACCAGGGGGCCACACCGGGGAGCTGTTTTTT,CSAEPGGHTGELFF
TRBV29-1,.,.,TRBJ1-2,TGCAGCGATGCGGGGAGACAGAGAATAAACTATGGCTACACCTTC,CSDAGRQRINYGYTF
TRBV7-6,.,.,TRBJ1-6,TGTGCCAGCAGCGCCGGACAGAATTCACCCCTCCACTTT,CASSAGQNSPLHF
TRBV10-1,.,.,TRBJ2-5,TGCGCCAGCACCTACAGGTACCAAGAGACCCAGTACTTC,CASTYRYQETQYF
TRBV19,.,TRBD1,TRBJ1-5,TGTGCCAGTAGTATAGACGACAGGGGCGGATGGATTCAGCCCCAGCATTTT,CASSIDDRGGWIQPQHF
TRBV5-1,once,.,TRBJ2-1,TGCGCCAGCGGCCCACGGGATGCGGGGACCTACAATGAGCAGTTCTTC,CASGPRDAGTYNEQFF
TRBV3-1,.,.,TRBJ1-2,TGTGCCAGCAGCCACGACAGTGGGATCTATGGCTACACCTTC,CASSHDSGIYGYTF
TRBV20-1,.,.,TRBJ1-2,TGCAGTGCTAGGGTTCACAGTCTGAACTATGGCTACACCTTC,CSARVHSLNYGYTF
TRBV28,.,.,TRBJ1-2,TGTGCCAGCAGTTCAAAGGTCGGGCGATATGGCTACACCTTC,CASSSKVGRYGYTF